This T cell receptor (beta chain) was documented in a study of blood T cell repertoires in COVID-19. Study summary: T cells, B-cell-depleted T cells, or PBMCs provided the cDNA or gDNA that served as material.

The authors' processing: Amplifying reference gene primers gave estimates of nucleated cell counts. Clones were sequenced by immunoSEQ multiplex PCR, and TCRdb holds only the in-frame ones, with some missing. The V and J calls and the clone size are those of that table, but D and trimming were determined from the DNA. The sample holds over 55,000 clones; roughly 80% are singletons and the top ten take just over 40%. This CDR3 has 13 amino acids. Germline V gives CDR1 LGHNT, CDR2 FRNRAP. V dropped 4 bases and J dropped 0 bases, with 5 bases sitting between them. This TCR derives from a human donor in a cohort sampled during active COVID-19. The chain couples TRBV12-5 to TRBJ2-3; D remains unclear. Material: peripheral blood. The CDR3 here is CASGYGSTDTQYF. CDR3 nucleotides: TGTGCTAGTGGTTACGGGAGCACAGATACGCAGTATTTT.